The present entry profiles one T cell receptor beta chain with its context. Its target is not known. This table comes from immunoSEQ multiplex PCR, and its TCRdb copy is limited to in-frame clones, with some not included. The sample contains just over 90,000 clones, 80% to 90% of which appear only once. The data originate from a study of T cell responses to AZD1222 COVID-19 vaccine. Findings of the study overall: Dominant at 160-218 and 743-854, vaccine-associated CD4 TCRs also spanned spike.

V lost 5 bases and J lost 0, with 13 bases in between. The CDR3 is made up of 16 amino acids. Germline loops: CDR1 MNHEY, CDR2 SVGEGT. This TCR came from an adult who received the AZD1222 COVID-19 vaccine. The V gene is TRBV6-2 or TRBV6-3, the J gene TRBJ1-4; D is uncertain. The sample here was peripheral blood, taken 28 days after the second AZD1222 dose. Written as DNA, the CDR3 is TGTGCCAGCAGTCGTGGAGCGGAATCAACTAATGAAAAACTGTTTTTT. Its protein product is CASSRGAESTNEKLFF.